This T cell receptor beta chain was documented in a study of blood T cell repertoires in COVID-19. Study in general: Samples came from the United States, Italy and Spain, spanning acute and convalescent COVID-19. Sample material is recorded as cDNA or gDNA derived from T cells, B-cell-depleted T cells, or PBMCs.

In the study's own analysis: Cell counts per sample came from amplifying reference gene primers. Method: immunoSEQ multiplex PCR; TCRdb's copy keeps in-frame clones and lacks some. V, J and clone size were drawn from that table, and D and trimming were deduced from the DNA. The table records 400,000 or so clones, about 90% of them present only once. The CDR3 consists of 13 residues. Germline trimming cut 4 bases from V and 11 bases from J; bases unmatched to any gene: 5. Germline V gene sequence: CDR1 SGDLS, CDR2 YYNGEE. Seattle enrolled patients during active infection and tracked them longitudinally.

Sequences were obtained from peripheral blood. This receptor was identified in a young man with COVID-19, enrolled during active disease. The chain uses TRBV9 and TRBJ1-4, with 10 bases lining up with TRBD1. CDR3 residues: CASSPTGGLKLFF. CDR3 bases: TGTGCCAGCAGCCCGACAGGGGGCCTGAAACTGTTTTTT.